A selection of T cell receptor beta chains follows, all from one sample in a study of yellow fever vaccine responses in identical twins. TCRdb re-called the RT-PCR reads with MiXCR, one entry per CDR3 protein. In the table there are about 10,000 distinct CDR3 sequences, approximately 87% of which are singletons. The source was T cells from blood (PBMCs), unsorted or a sorted subset (not recorded which), collected before or after yellow fever vaccination (not recorded which). Source of these receptors: a young woman who received the yellow fever vaccine. CDR3s include the opening cysteine and the closing phenylalanine or tryptophan. The D gene is left open where the match is weak. Clone size is not always given. Where it is, it says once, few, many or a class for expanded clones.

TRBV7-9,few,TRBJ2-3,.,TGTGCCAGCAGCTGGGGGGACGGCGCGAGCACAGATACGCAGTATTTT,CASSWGDGASTDTQYF
TRBV23-1,.,TRBJ1-5,.,TGCGCCAGCAGTCAATCGATGAACTATAGCAATCAGCCCCAGCATTTT,CASSQSMNYSNQPQHF
TRBV7-9,.,TRBJ2-2,.,TGTGCCAGCAGCCCCCCCCAGGGGACCGGGGAGCTGTTTTTT,CASSPPQGTGELFF
TRBV18,.,TRBJ2-7,TRBD2,TGTGCCAGCTCAGAGAGCGGGAGGTACGAGCAGTACTTC,CASSESGRYEQYF
TRBV10-3,.,TRBJ1-2,TRBD1,TGTGCCATCAGGGAGCCGGACAGGGAGGCAGACTATGGCTACACCTTC,CAIREPDREADYGYTF
TRBV7-9,.,TRBJ2-7,.,TGTGCCAGCAGCGGCCGGACATCACACTCCTACGAGCAGTACTTC,CASSGRTSHSYEQYF
TRBV2,few,TRBJ1-1,.,TGTGCCAGCAGTTCTGAGGGGGAGGGCACTGAAGCTTTCTTT,CASSSEGEGTEAFF
TRBV6-5,.,TRBJ1-4,.,TGTGCCAGCAGTTCGGGGTCTGGGTTCAGCGAAAAACTGTTTTTT,CASSSGSGFSEKLFF
TRBV18,.,TRBJ2-1,TRBD1,TGTGCCAGCTCACTGACTACAGGGGGCCAAATCAACAATGAGCAGTTCTTC,CASSLTTGGQINNEQFF
TRBV27,.,TRBJ2-6,.,TGTGCCAGCAGTCCCCCCTGGTCCTCTGGGGCCAACGTCCTGACTTTC,CASSPPWSSGANVLTF
TRBV28,few,TRBJ2-7,.,TGTGCCAGCAGTTCCCCCTACGAGCAGTACTTC,CASSSPYEQYF
TRBV5-5,.,TRBJ2-1,.,TGTGCCAGCAGCTTGGTCGATTACAATGAGCAGTTCTTC,CASSLVDYNEQFF
TRBV5-1,once,TRBJ1-5,.,TGCGCCAGCAGCTTGGGTCATAGCGGGGCTGGTCAGCCCCAGCATTTT,CASSLGHSGAGQPQHF
TRBV29-1,.,TRBJ2-7,TRBD2,TGCAGCGTTGGAGGGACTAGCGCCTCCTACGAGCAGTACTTC,CSVGGTSASYEQYF
TRBV19,.,TRBJ1-6,.,TGTGCCACCCGCTCTGGGGTTAATTCACCCCTCCACTTT,CATRSGVNSPLHF
TRBV18,.,TRBJ1-2,.,TGTGCCAGCTCAGAGGGAGGTGGCTACACCTTC,CASSEGGGYTF
TRBV13,.,TRBJ1-2,.,TGTGCCAGCAGCCCCGGGACATCCTATGGCTACACCTTC,CASSPGTSYGYTF
TRBV10-3,.,TRBJ1-1,.,TGTGCCATCAGTTCGGGGCCCGGTATCACTGAAGCTTTCTTT,CAISSGPGITEAFF
TRBV9,.,TRBJ2-1,.,TGTGCCAGCAGCGTAGGGGGTAAGAAGTTCAATGAGCAGTTCTTC,CASSVGGKKFNEQFF
TRBV7-9,.,TRBJ1-2,.,TGTGCCAGCAGCCCGGGACTGCGGGGCTACACCTTC,CASSPGLRGYTF
TRBV18,few,TRBJ1-5,.,TGTGCCAGCTCACCAAGCGCATCTAGCAATCAGCCCCAGCATTTT,CASSPSASSNQPQHF
TRBV27,once,TRBJ1-6,.,TGTGCCAGCAGTTCCAGCCGGTCACCCCTCCACTTT,CASSSSRSPLHF
TRBV24-1,.,TRBJ2-3,.,TGTGCCACCGGGTCAAGCGGGTCTAGCACAGATACGCAGTATTTT,CATGSSGSSTDTQYF
TRBV10-3,.,TRBJ2-4,TRBD2,TGTGCCATCAGTGAGGGACTAGCGGAAAACATTCAGTACTTC,CAISEGLAENIQYF
TRBV29-1,.,TRBJ2-1,.,TGCAGCTCCGGCCAGGGAAATGAGCAGTTCTTC,CSSGQGNEQFF
TRBV27,.,TRBJ1-4,.,TGTGCCAGCAGTTTATATGGACAGAGTAATGAAAAACTGTTTTTT,CASSLYGQSNEKLFF
TRBV11-2,.,TRBJ2-2,.,TGTGCCAGCAGCTTACAAGGGGTCGGGGAGCTGTTTTTT,CASSLQGVGELFF
TRBV20-1,.,TRBJ2-3,.,TGCAGTGCTACGAGGGGCCCGGCGCAGTATTTT,CSATRGPAQYF
TRBV28,.,TRBJ2-5,.,TGTGCCAGCAGTTTCGGGGAGACCCAGTACTTC,CASSFGETQYF
TRBV4-1,.,TRBJ2-5,TRBD2,TGCGCCAGCAGCCAAGGGACTAGCGGGGGCTACGAGACCCAGTACTTC,CASSQGTSGGYETQYF
TRBV5-1,.,TRBJ1-1,.,TGCGCCAGCAGCTCGCAGGGGTTAGGGACTGAAGCTTTCTTT,CASSSQGLGTEAFF
TRBV11-3,.,TRBJ2-3,.,TGTGCCAGCAGCTGGGGAGATACGCAGTATTTT,CASSWGDTQYF
TRBV13,.,TRBJ2-7,.,TGTGCCAGCAGCTTAGGCGCGGTCTACGAGCAGTACTTC,CASSLGAVYEQYF
TRBV18,.,TRBJ1-1,TRBD1,TGTGCCAGCTCACCTACCGACAGGGTTCTCACTGAAGCTTTCTTT,CASSPTDRVLTEAFF
TRBV10-3,.,TRBJ1-1,.,TGTGCCACCGCGGTGGGGGGGCAAACTGAAGCTTTCTTT,CATAVGGQTEAFF
TRBV4-1,.,TRBJ1-2,.,TGCGCCAGCAGACAAGATCTTACTGGGGGCTACACCTTC,CASRQDLTGGYTF
TRBV2,once,TRBJ1-2,TRBD1,TGTGCCAGCAGTGAGTGGACAGGGCGGTCTGGCTACACCTTC,CASSEWTGRSGYTF
TRBV5-1,.,TRBJ2-1,.,TGCGCCAGCCATGCCTCGGGGTCCTACAATGAGCAGTTCTTC,CASHASGSYNEQFF
TRBV28,few,TRBJ1-5,.,TGTGCCAGCAGTTTATGGGCAGGCGATAGCAATCAGCCCCAGCATTTT,CASSLWAGDSNQPQHF
TRBV15,.,TRBJ1-4,.,TGTGCCACCAGCAGAGAGGCTCCACCGGGTGAAAAACTGTTTTTT,CATSREAPPGEKLFF
TRBV23-1,.,TRBJ2-3,TRBD1,TGCGCCAGCAGTCAACCAGACAGGGGGATCACAGATACGCAGTATTTT,CASSQPDRGITDTQYF
TRBV7-3,.,TRBJ2-1,TRBD2,TGTGCCAGCAGCTTAACGAGGGCTAGCGGAACTTACAATGAGCAGTTCTTC,CASSLTRASGTYNEQFF
TRBV19,.,TRBJ1-1,.,TGTGCCAGTAGCGAGGACGGATCTGAAGCTTTCTTT,CASSEDGSEAFF
TRBV19,.,TRBJ1-5,.,TGTGCCAGTAGTTTGGAGGCGGATCAGCCCCAGCATTTT,CASSLEADQPQHF
TRBV5-6,once,TRBJ1-5,.,TGTGCCAGCAGCGTCGCCGGGGTAGGCAATCAGCCCCAGCATTTT,CASSVAGVGNQPQHF
TRBV14,.,TRBJ2-7,.,TGTGCCAGCAGCCAAGTCGGCCGGGAGCAGTACTTC,CASSQVGREQYF
TRBV29-1,.,TRBJ2-1,TRBD2,TGCAGCGCGACTCTAGCGGGATTGAGCAATGAGCAGTTCTTC,CSATLAGLSNEQFF
TRBV10-3,once,TRBJ2-5,TRBD2,TGTGCCATCAGTGAGCTCCCCCCGGGAGGGGCGGAGACCCAGTACTTC,CAISELPPGGAETQYF
TRBV5-1,.,TRBJ1-1,TRBD1,TGCGCCAGCAGCTTAGGGGGCGCGGACACTGAAGCTTTCTTT,CASSLGGADTEAFF
TRBV29-1,.,TRBJ2-3,TRBD2,TGCAGCGTTGAAGGTAGCGGGAGTAGGACAGATACGCAGTATTTT,CSVEGSGSRTDTQYF
TRBV12-3/TRBV12-4,.,TRBJ2-3,TRBD2,TGTGCCAGCAGATTACTAGCGGTGGGCACAGATACGCAGTATTTT,CASRLLAVGTDTQYF
TRBV12-3/TRBV12-4,.,TRBJ1-6,.,TGTGCCAGCAGTTTACTCAGGGACTTCTCCTATAATTCACCCCTCCACTTT,CASSLLRDFSYNSPLHF
TRBV2,.,TRBJ1-2,.,TGTGCCAGCAGTGTTGAGGCCCACTATGGCTACACCTTC,CASSVEAHYGYTF